Sequencing of this T cell receptor beta chain was carried out in a study of cytomegalovirus exposure and HLA in healthy donors. The PCR was carried out with 60 Vbeta primers and 13 Jbeta primers. Generated by immunoSEQ multiplex PCR, the TCRdb table keeps only in-frame clones and is missing some. The table shows 90,000 or so clones, with around 82% occurring only once. This clone was observed once. Its antigen is not known. Study-level points and caveats: A later analysis linked a missense variant in DCLRE1C to the trimming of TCR beta V and J genes.

Sequenced input: PBMCs. The receptor's source is a man aged 30 to 45 in good health and CMV-seropositive.

CDR3 nucleotides: TGTGCCAGCAGCTTAAGCGGGAGACGGGATGAGCAGTTCTTC. It translates to CASSLSGRRDEQFF. V and J are TRBV7-2 and TRBJ2-1; 8 bases map to TRBD2. The CDR3 sequence is 14 residues long. With V trimmed by 2 bases and J by 8 bases, 5 bases remained unmatched. The V gene's germline CDR1 is SGHTA and CDR2 FQGNSA.